This T cell receptor beta chain was sequenced in a study of T cells after yellow fever vaccination. In this sample, this clonotype turned up many times. Its target is not known. This CDR3 is built from 12 residues. Trimming removed 5 bases from V and 7 bases from J, with 9 bases in between. Template-switching 5'RACE yielded the TCR cDNA; a universal primer site and UMIs were added in the process. TCRdb passed the 5' RACE reads through MiXCR, listing each CDR3 protein once. The sample has 550,000 to 750,000 distinct CDR3 sequences; less than 15% are singletons. Study-wide points: From the bulk population, abundant clonotypes could contaminate and appear within FACS-sorted repertoires. Clones from primary vaccination mostly reappeared after the booster (around 97% CD4, roughly 87% CD8). The appearance of a small share of clonotypes in both CD4 and CD8 compartments was observed.

This receptor was taken from a man aged 25-40 years who received the YFV17D yellow fever vaccine. V usage is TRBV12-3 or TRBV12-4 and J usage is TRBJ2-1; a weak D match, TRBD2 (6 bases). The sample in question was PBMCs, obtained on the day of the yellow fever booster vaccination. The CDR3: CASSPLANEQFF. DNA of the CDR3: TGTGCCAGCAGTCCTCTAGCGAATGAGCAGTTCTTC.